The 19 T cell receptor beta chains given below trace back to one sample, sequenced in a study of Graves' ophthalmopathy and Graves' hyperthyroidism. The authors amplified TCR beta CDR3 regions from RNA transcripts. Second-round multiplex PCR followed a first-round RT-PCR using HTBI primers. TCRdb used MiXCR to reprocess the multiplex PCR reads, holding one entry per CDR3 protein. The table records roughly 400,000 distinct CDR3 sequences, about 16% of them present only once. The sequenced sample consisted of peripheral blood. These receptors came from a young woman with stable Graves' hyperthyroidism.

The table lists this clonotype with many counts. The CDR3 nucleotides are TGTGCCAGCAGTGATTGGGGGGTGTCTTTCTTT. This sequence encodes CASSDWGVSFF. This sequence joins TRBV6-1 and TRBJ1-1, with TRBD1 as a possible D gene (5 bases). Per the germline V gene, CDR1 is MNHNS and CDR2 is SASEGT. This CDR3 has 11 residues. V dropped 3 bases and J dropped 12 bases, with 11 bases sitting between them.

This clonotype was observed a few times. The chain joins TRBV14 to TRBJ2-7; D perhaps matches TRBD1 (6 bases). Trimming removed 0 bases at V and 4 bases at J, with 16 bases between. This CDR3 comprises 16 residues. Germline CDR1 SGHDN, CDR2 FVKESK. Here the CDR3 reads CASSQEFGRGAYEQYF. The CDR3 DNA reads as TGTGCCAGCAGCCAAGAATTCGGCAGGGGTGCGTACGAGCAGTACTTC. The whole variable domain, remainder taken from reference TRBV14 and TRBJ2-7, is EAGVTQFPSHSVIEKGQTVTLRCDPISGHDNLYWYRRVMGKEIKFLLHFVKESKQDESGMPNNRFLAERTGGTYSTLKVQPAELEDSGVYFCASSQEFGRGAYEQYFGPGTRLTVT.

This clonotype appeared many times. This chain joins TRBV2 and TRBJ1-1; D remains unclear. The germline V gene has CDR1 SNHLY and CDR2 FYNNEI. The CDR3 is 14 residues long. The V end lost 4 bases, the J end lost 0 bases, and 9 bases lay between the germline ends. In DNA, the CDR3 is TGTGCCAGCAGTGTACGCAGCTTGAACACTGAAGCTTTCTTT. It specifies CASSVRSLNTEAFF.

The sample holds many counts of this clonotype. V usage is TRBV11-2 and J usage is TRBJ1-5; 7 bases align to TRBD1. The CDR3 is made up of 17 amino acids. After removal of 5 bases from V and 1 base from J, the junction contained 11 bases not matched to a gene. Germline values: CDR1 SGHAT, CDR2 FQNNGV. For the CDR3, the DNA is TGTGCCAGCAGCCATGCCACAGGGGTGTGGAGCAATCAGCCCCAGCATTTT. It specifies CASSHATGVWSNQPQHF.

This clonotype was picked up many times. This chain joins TRBV2 and TRBJ2-5, with D possibly being TRBD2 (5 bases). CDR3 length: 14 residues. Germline values: CDR1 SNHLY, CDR2 FYNNEI. V lost 8 bases and J 1 base, leaving 14 bases between the germline ends. The CDR3 DNA is TGTGCCAGCTCCGGGATTTTAACCCAAGAGACCCAGTACTTC. Translation: CASSGILTQETQYF. Full variable domain (missing parts from reference TRBV2 and TRBJ2-5): EPEVTQTPSHQVTQMGQEVILRCVPISNHLYFYWYRQILGQKVEFLVSFYNNEISEKSEIFDDQFSVERPDGSNFTLKIRSTKLEDSAMYFCASSGILTQETQYFGPGTRLLVL.

The sample holds many counts of this clonotype. The genes are TRBV19 and TRBJ1-2; maybe TRBD1 (6 bases). This CDR3 is built from 14 residues. V lost 5 bases and J lost 0, with 10 bases in between. Germline V gene lookup returns CDR1 LNHDA and CDR2 SQIVND (reference sequence). The CDR3 nucleotides are TGTGCCAGTAGTGGAACAGGGTCTAACTATGGCTACACCTTC. It translates to CASSGTGSNYGYTF.

A remark on this clonotype: A much larger clone differs by one base, so this may be a read error. This chain uses TRBV29-1 with TRBJ1-1; D is unclear. Per the germline V gene, CDR1 is SQVTM and CDR2 is ANQGSEA. The CDR3 totals 13 residues. CDR3 amino acids: CSGLGKMNTKAFF. CDR3 sequence (DNA): TGCAGCGGGCTCGGGAAAATGAACACTAAAGCTTTCTTT.

The genes are TRBV11-2 and TRBJ1-2; the D gene is possibly TRBD1 (5 bases). This CDR3 is 17 amino acids long. With 2 bases removed from V and 3 bases from J, the gap between germline ends came to 19 bases. Per germline, CDR1 SGHAT and CDR2 FQNNGV. The CDR3 here is CASSLSPTQGGDYGYTF. In DNA form, the CDR3 reads TGTGCCAGCAGCTTATCCCCCACGCAGGGAGGTGACTATGGCTACACCTTC.

This clonotype was counted many times. V and J are TRBV12-3 or TRBV12-4 and TRBJ1-2; 8 bases are a match to TRBD1. V gave up 0 bases and J gave up 2 bases; unmatched junction bases: 8. The CDR3 runs 17 residues. The CDR3: CASSLALSQGANYGYTF. The CDR3 DNA sequence: TGTGCCAGCAGTTTAGCGTTGTCCCAGGGGGCGAACTATGGCTACACCTTC.

This clonotype was counted ten times or more. V is TRBV15 and J is TRBJ1-5, with D possibly TRBD1 on 5 matching bases. The CDR3 consists of 14 residues. The germline V gene encodes CDR1 LNHNV and CDR2 YYDKDF (reference sequence). Trimming left V 0 bases short and J 3 bases short, with 6 bases between. In nucleotides, the CDR3 is TGTGCCACCAGCAGAGAACAGGACAATCAGCCCCAGCATTTT. This encodes CATSREQDNQPQHF.

This clonotype was counted only a few times. This rearrangement joins TRBV18 to TRBJ2-7, with 10 bases that match TRBD1. Germline loops: CDR1 KGHSH, CDR2 LQKENI. This CDR3 has 15 residues. J lost 5 bases, V lost 6 bases, and 10 bases had no gene match. The CDR3, as DNA: TGTGCCAGCTCTCAACTAACCGGGACAGGGGACGAGCAGTACTTC. Its translation is CASSQLTGTGDEQYF.

This clonotype came up many times. This sequence joins TRBV6-2 or TRBV6-3 and TRBJ2-5, with 9 bases that match TRBD2. Germline CDR1 reads MNHEY; CDR2 reads SVGEGT. The V gene end was trimmed by 5 bases and the J gene end by 4 bases; junction bases not matched to a gene: 17. The CDR3 totals 18 residues. The DNA for the CDR3 is TGTGCCAGCAGTCCTGGCCGCCTAGCGGGACCGAGTGGAGAGACCCAGTACTTC. It yields the protein CASSPGRLAGPSGETQYF.

A few counts support this clonotype. The gene calls are TRBV10-3 and TRBJ1-1; D ambiguous. The CDR3 totals 14 residues. Germline CDR1 is ENHRY and CDR2 is SYGVKD. The ends were cut back, 2 bases at V and 2 bases at J, with 9 bases in the middle. DNA for the CDR3: TGTGCCATCAGTGAGGAACCGATTAACACTGAAGCTTTCTTT. The encoded protein is CAISEEPINTEAFF.

This clonotype was detected a few times. The chain couples TRBV4-2 to TRBJ2-5; 10 bases map to TRBD2. From germline, CDR1 is LGHNA and CDR2 YNFKEQ. V dropped 2 bases and J dropped 5; count of bases not matched to a gene: 8. This CDR3 has 16 residues. For the CDR3, the DNA is TGTGCCAGCAGCCAAAACAAAGCGGGGGGGCTGGAGACCCAGTACTTC. The encoded protein is CASSQNKAGGLETQYF.

This clonotype has ten or more counts. This sequence joins TRBV12-3 or TRBV12-4 and TRBJ1-2; 8 bases are a match to TRBD1. Trimming cost V 6 bases and J 7 bases; bases outside gene matches: 13. The CDR3 totals 15 residues. The CDR3 sequence is CASSVQTGAKGGYTF. The CDR3 nucleotides are TGTGCCAGCAGCGTCCAGACAGGGGCCAAGGGTGGCTACACCTTC.

This clonotype was counted ten times or more. The CDR3 region is CASSFALQRFNQPQHF. The CDR3 DNA is TGTGCCAGCAGTTTTGCATTACAGCGATTCAATCAGCCCCAGCATTTT. This chain links TRBV28 with TRBJ1-5, with unresolved D. Germline CDR1 MDHEN, CDR2 SYDVKM. This CDR3 contains 16 residues. Trimming took 3 bases from V and 3 from J, leaving 15 bases between them.

This clonotype was picked up many times. The V and J genes are TRBV14 and TRBJ1-1; D ambiguous. Germline V gene lookup returns CDR1 SGHDN and CDR2 FVKESK. CDR3 size: 15 residues. The germline V and J ends were trimmed by 0 bases and 4 bases, with 12 bases remaining between them. This CDR3 is CASSQDQLVGTEAFF. Here the CDR3 DNA reads TGTGCCAGCAGCCAAGACCAGCTCGTCGGCACTGAAGCTTTCTTT.

With respect to this clonotype: The CDR3 end shows no conserved phenylalanine or tryptophan, and so a read error is likely. CDR3 region: CASTWAGQTYGYTY. The CDR3 DNA reads as TGTGCCAGCACCTGGGCCGGACAGACCTACGGCTACACCTAC. The chain combines TRBV28 with TRBJ1-2; TRBD1 might be the D (6 bases). Trimming removed 7 bases from V and 8 bases from J, with 20 bases in between. The CDR3 runs to 14 residues. CDR1 is MDHEN, CDR2 SYDVKM, per germline.

This clonotype was seen many times. V and J are TRBV6-5 and TRBJ2-7; TRBD2 might be the D (5 bases). The CDR3 has 15 residues. V lost 5 bases, J lost 3 bases, and 17 bases lay in between. Looked up from germline, CDR1 is MNHEY and CDR2 is SVGAGI. The CDR3 DNA follows: TGTGCCAGCAGTCTACACCGGGATCCAGGCTACGAGCAGTACTTC. Amino acids: CASSLHRDPGYEQYF.